The entry below describes one T cell receptor (beta chain). Time point: pre-sensitization, week 0. Described treatment: therapeutic diphenylcyclopropenone sensitization with weekly scalp DPC. This record belongs to a study of human T cells and chemical hapten exposure. The CDR3 spans 12 residues. CDR1 and CDR2 (germline): SEHNR, FQNEAQ (reference sequence). V dropped 7 bases and J dropped 15 bases, with 18 bases sitting between them. TCRdb re-called the RACE reads through MiXCR, storing one row per CDR3 protein. The sample includes around 330,000 distinct CDR3 sequences, around 5.5% of them seen just once.

This chain links TRBV7-9 with TRBJ1-4; D perhaps matches TRBD1 (5 bases). The specimen comprised whole blood, sampled in connection with sensitization to the hapten diphenylcyclopropenone (DPC). This clonotype was sampled from a woman aged 18 to 35 with alopecia areata. Some clones in this sample may be carry-over from other donors' samples. The CDR3 here is CASTLGAAGMFF. CDR3 coding DNA: TGTGCCAGCACCCTAGGGGCAGCGGGGATGTTTTTT.